This entry lists 21 T cell receptor beta chains sequenced from one sample in a study of blood T cell repertoires in COVID-19. Data came from immunoSEQ multiplex PCR; TCRdb stores just in-frame clones and leaves some out. In the table there are about 180,000 clones, about nine tenths of which are singletons. The specimen sequenced was PBMCs or T cells enriched from blood (not recorded which). The receptor set was obtained from a woman aged 18-29 years who had recovered from COVID-19.

The rearrangement uses TRBV5-1 and TRBJ1-2, with D possibly matching TRBD1 (5 bases). From germline, CDR1 is SGHRS and CDR2 YFSETQ. Trimming shortened V by 0 bases and J by 4 bases, and 16 bases separated the two germline ends. The CDR3 is 16 residues long. CDR3 in DNA: TGCGCCAGCAGCTTGGGCCCGGCGACAGATAGCTATGGCTACACCTTC. Amino acid sequence: CASSLGPATDSYGYTF. The full variable domain, completed using reference TRBV5-1 and TRBJ1-2, is KAGVTQTPRYLIKTRGQQVTLSCSPISGHRSVSWYQQTPGQGLQFLFEYFSETQRNKGNFPGRFSGRQFSNSRSEMNVSTLELGDSALYLCASSLGPATDSYGYTFGSGTRLTVV.

The chain links TRBV29-1 to TRBJ2-5, with D tentatively TRBD2 (6 bases). Looked up from germline, CDR1 is SQVTM and CDR2 is ANQGSEA. The CDR3 covers 12 residues. The V end was cut by 7 bases, the J end by 9 bases, with 18 bases between. The CDR3 sequence is CSAVRDWRAQYF. CDR3 in DNA: TGCAGCGCTGTTCGGGACTGGCGCGCCCAGTACTTC.

This clone was observed a single time. The chain is built from TRBV11-2 and TRBJ2-5; D is possibly TRBD1 (5 bases). V lost 0 bases, J lost 5 bases, and 13 bases lay in between. CDR1 is SGHAT and CDR2 is FQNNGV in the germline V gene. The CDR3 is 15 residues long. CDR3 DNA sequence: TGTGCCAGCAGCTTAGAAAAGAAGGGGTACGAGACCCAGTACTTC. Protein product: CASSLEKKGYETQYF.

This sequence joins TRBV2 and TRBJ1-3, with D possibly matching TRBD1 (6 bases). Germline V CDR1 and CDR2: SNHLY, FYNNEI. V lost 7 bases and J 0 bases, leaving 10 bases between the germline ends. The CDR3 has 14 amino acids. The CDR3 nucleotides are TGTGCCAGCAAGCAGGGGCTCTCTGGAAACACCATATATTTT. Its translation: CASKQGLSGNTIYF.

The chain joins TRBV5-1 to TRBJ2-7, with 10 bases matching TRBD2. From germline, CDR1 is SGHRS and CDR2 YFSETQ. V shed 3 bases, J shed 2 bases, and the junction held 5 bases outside the gene matches. The CDR3 contains 15 residues. The CDR3 loop reads CASSSWTSGTYEQYF. CDR3 sequence (DNA): TGCGCCAGCAGCTCATGGACTAGCGGTACCTACGAGCAGTACTTC. Full variable domain (missing parts from reference TRBV5-1 and TRBJ2-7): KAGVTQTPRYLIKTRGQQVTLSCSPISGHRSVSWYQQTPGQGLQFLFEYFSETQRNKGNFPGRFSGRQFSNSRSEMNVSTLELGDSALYLCASSSWTSGTYEQYFGPGTRLTVT.

This chain links TRBV2 with TRBJ2-1; TRBD2 matches at 13 bases. The CDR3 contains 16 residues. J lost 10 bases, V lost 3 bases, and 9 bases had no gene match. Germline V lookup: CDR1 SNHLY, CDR2 FYNNEI. CDR3 nucleotide sequence: TGTGCCAGCAGTGACCGTCGGACTAGCGGGGGTGGGGAGCAGTTCTTC. This sequence encodes CASSDRRTSGGGEQFF.

V is TRBV5-4 and J is TRBJ2-7; perhaps TRBD1 as D (6 bases). Germline V gene lookup returns CDR1 SGHNT and CDR2 YYREEE (reference sequence). V was clipped by 4 bases and J by 4 bases, with 9 bases between them. The length of the CDR3 is 12 residues. The CDR3 loop is CASSEGGYEQYF. Here the CDR3 DNA reads TGTGCCAGCAGCGAAGGGGGATACGAGCAGTACTTC.

This chain connects TRBV7-2 to TRBJ1-4; the D is unclear. The V gene's germline CDR1 is SGHTA and CDR2 FQGNSA. This CDR3 is 15 amino acids long. V shed 3 bases and J shed 3 bases, with 11 bases lying between them. CDR3 nucleotide sequence: TGTGCCAGCAGCTTGAATCGGGTGGCTAATGAAAAACTGTTTTTT. Residues: CASSLNRVANEKLFF. Complete variable domain (other parts from reference TRBV7-2 and TRBJ1-4): GAGVSQSPSNKVTEKGKDVELRCDPISGHTALYWYRQSLGQGLEFLIYFQGNSAPDKSGLPSDRFSAERTGGSVSTLTIQRTQQEDSAVYLCASSLNRVANEKLFFGSGTQLSVL.

The chain is built from TRBV18 and TRBJ2-2; 8 bases align to TRBD2. The V gene's germline CDR1 is KGHSH and CDR2 LQKENI. V gave up 2 bases and J gave up 4 bases; unmatched junction bases: 6. The CDR3 sequence is 16 residues long. DNA for the CDR3: TGTGCCAGCTCACCATTGGGACTAGGTCCCACCGGGGAGCTGTTTTTT. Its protein product is CASSPLGLGPTGELFF.

V is TRBV28 and J is TRBJ2-7; maybe TRBD1 (6 bases). Germline assignment: CDR1 MDHEN and CDR2 SYDVKM. V was clipped by 6 bases and J by 2 bases, with 14 bases between them. This CDR3 region has 14 residues. The CDR3 region is CASRPDRFPYEQYF. The CDR3 DNA reads TGTGCCAGCAGACCCGACAGGTTCCCCTACGAGCAGTACTTC. The whole variable domain, remainder taken from reference TRBV28 and TRBJ2-7, is DVKVTQSSRYLVKRTGEKVFLECVQDMDHENMFWYRQDPGLGLRLIYFSYDVKMKEKGDIPEGYSVSREKKERFSLILESASTNQTSMYLCASRPDRFPYEQYFGPGTRLTVT.

V is TRBV28 and J is TRBJ1-1; D might be TRBD1 (5 bases). Trimming stripped 4 bases from V and 0 bases from J, with 12 bases between. The CDR3 is made up of 15 amino acids. The germline gives CDR1 MDHEN, CDR2 SYDVKM. CDR3 sequence reads: CASSSQTAMNTEAFF. DNA for the CDR3: TGTGCCAGCAGTTCCCAGACAGCTATGAACACTGAAGCTTTCTTT. Full variable domain (missing parts from reference TRBV28 and TRBJ1-1): DVKVTQSSRYLVKRTGEKVFLECVQDMDHENMFWYRQDPGLGLRLIYFSYDVKMKEKGDIPEGYSVSREKKERFSLILESASTNQTSMYLCASSSQTAMNTEAFFGQGTRLTVV.

The gene calls are TRBV6-5 and TRBJ2-2, with D perhaps matching TRBD2 (6 bases). Looked up from germline, CDR1 is MNHEY and CDR2 is SVGAGI. The V gene lost 6 bases and the J gene lost 3 bases, with 14 bases spanning the gap. This CDR3 is built from 15 residues. The CDR3, as DNA: TGTGCCAGCAGCCATAGCGGAAGATACACCGGGGAGCTGTTTTTT. Amino acids: CASSHSGRYTGELFF.

The V and J genes are TRBV19 and TRBJ2-1; 8 positions agree with TRBD2. CDR1 LNHDA and CDR2 SQIVND come from the germline V gene (reference sequence). This CDR3 has 15 amino acids. The V gene end was trimmed by 0 bases and the J gene end by 4 bases; junction bases not matched to a gene: 2. This chain's CDR3 is CASSIESGRYNEQFF. Written as DNA, the CDR3 is TGTGCCAGTAGTATAGAAAGCGGGAGATACAATGAGCAGTTCTTC.

The V gene is TRBV4-2, the J gene TRBJ2-1; weak D call: TRBD2 (5 bases). V lost 4 bases, J lost 4 bases, and 17 bases lay in between. This CDR3 is 16 amino acids long. Per germline, CDR1 LGHNA and CDR2 YNFKEQ. CDR3 sequence: CASSPRLSAPYNEQFF. The DNA for the CDR3 is TGTGCCAGCAGCCCACGACTATCAGCGCCTTACAATGAGCAGTTCTTC.

The gene calls are TRBV28 and TRBJ2-3, with 7 bases identical to TRBD1. The CDR3 runs to 14 residues. J lost 2 bases, V lost 6 bases, and 5 bases had no gene match. Germline V CDR1 and CDR2: MDHEN, SYDVKM. CDR3 sequence: CASSPDRDTDTQYF. The CDR3 nucleotides are TGTGCCAGCAGCCCCGACAGGGACACAGATACGCAGTATTTT.

CDR3 protein: CASSQDHFGLGGFLLNTEAFF. Written as DNA, the CDR3 is TGCGCCAGCAGCCAAGATCATTTTGGATTGGGGGGATTTTTATTGAACACTGAAGCTTTCTTT. The V call is TRBV4-3, the J call TRBJ1-1, with D possibly being TRBD1 (5 bases). Between the trimmed V and J ends, which lost 0 bases and 0 bases, there was a span of 26 bases. Germline V gene sequence: CDR1 LGHNA, CDR2 YSLEER. CDR3 length: 21 amino acids.

The V call is TRBV4-2, the J call TRBJ1-4, with D hard to call. Germline values: CDR1 LGHNA, CDR2 YNFKEQ. The CDR3 contains 16 residues. Between the trimmed V and J ends, which lost 1 base and 1 base, there was a span of 10 bases. The CDR3 nucleotides read TGTGCCAGCAGCCAAGGAGACGGACTAACTAATGAAAAACTGTTTTTT. Translating it yields CASSQGDGLTNEKLFF.

The CDR3 protein is CAGKTGEQPQHF. For the CDR3, the DNA is TGTGCCGGAAAGACAGGGGAACAGCCCCAGCATTTT. The V gene is TRBV6-5, the J gene TRBJ1-5; 8 positions match TRBD1. The germline gives CDR1 MNHEY, CDR2 SVGAGI. Trimming took 11 bases from V and 7 from J; bases not matched to a gene: 7. The CDR3 is made up of 12 amino acids.

This clone was observed once. The chain joins TRBV12-1 to TRBJ1-5; the D segment call TRBD1 is taken from the table without a DNA check. TRBV12-1 is an annotated pseudogene. The CDR3 has 16 residues. For the CDR3, the DNA is TGTGCCAGCAGCTTGAGACAGGGTGGATGGTGTCAGCCCCAGCATTTT. This sequence encodes CASSLRQGGWCQPQHF.

The V gene is TRBV10-2, the J gene TRBJ2-7, with D possibly TRBD1 on 5 matching bases. The V gene's germline CDR1 is WSHSY and CDR2 SAAADI. The CDR3 spans 10 residues. V lost 6 bases and J 5 bases, leaving 5 bases between the germline ends. Here the CDR3 DNA reads TGCGCCAGCAGGGGGCACGAGCAGTACTTC. Protein: CASRGHEQYF.

V and J are TRBV25-1 and TRBJ1-1, with a possible D match to TRBD1 (5 bases). CDR1 is MGHDK and CDR2 is SYGVNS in the germline V gene. The CDR3 spans 17 residues. Trimming cost V 8 bases and J 4 bases, with 26 bases left between them. This CDR3 reads CASQMGTVGLGGTEAFF. CDR3 nucleotide sequence: TGTGCCAGCCAGATGGGGACGGTGGGGCTCGGGGGCACTGAAGCTTTCTTT.